Reported below is one T cell receptor (beta chain). Its specificity is unknown. The sample originates from a study of cytomegalovirus exposure and HLA in healthy donors. Findings and caveats of the study: In a later analysis, compared with equally common non-associated chains, HLA-associated beta chains were more expanded. Based on reports, TCR beta sequences accurately predicted HLA-A and HLA-B alleles for most subjects.

The CDR3 loop spans 14 amino acids. Trimming stripped 2 bases from V and 8 bases from J, with 14 bases between. CDR1 SGHDT and CDR2 YYEEEE come from the germline V gene. In the PCR, 60 Vbeta and 13 Jbeta primers were used. Sequencing was performed with immunoSEQ multiplex PCR; in TCRdb, only in-frame clones are kept and a portion is missing. The sample contains under 200,000 clones, about 12% of which appear only once. The source of this sequence is a man aged 45 to 65 in good health and CMV-seropositive. The chain uses TRBV5-6 and TRBJ2-1; D is perhaps TRBD1 (6 bases). The source material was PBMCs. The DNA of the CDR3 is TGTGCCAGCAGCTTCGGGCAGGGGAACGATGAGCAGTTCTTC. Translation gives CASSFGQGNDEQFF.